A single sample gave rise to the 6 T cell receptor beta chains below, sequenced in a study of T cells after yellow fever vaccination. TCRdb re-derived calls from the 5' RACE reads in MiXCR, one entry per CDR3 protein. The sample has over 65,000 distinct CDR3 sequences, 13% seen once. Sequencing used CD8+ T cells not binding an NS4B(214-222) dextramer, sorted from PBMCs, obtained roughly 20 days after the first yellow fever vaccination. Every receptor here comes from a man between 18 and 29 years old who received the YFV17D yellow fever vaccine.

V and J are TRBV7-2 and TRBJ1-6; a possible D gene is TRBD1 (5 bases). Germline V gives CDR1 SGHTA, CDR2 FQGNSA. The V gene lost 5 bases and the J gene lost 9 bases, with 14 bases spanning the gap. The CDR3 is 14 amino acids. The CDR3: CASSTGQGGSPLHF. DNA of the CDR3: TGTGCCAGCAGCACAGGACAAGGCGGTTCACCCCTCCACTTT.

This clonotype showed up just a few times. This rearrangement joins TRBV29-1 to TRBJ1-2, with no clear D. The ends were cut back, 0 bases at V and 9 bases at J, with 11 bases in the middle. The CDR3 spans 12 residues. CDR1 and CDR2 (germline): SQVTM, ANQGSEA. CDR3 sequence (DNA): TGCAGCGTTGAAGAGGTCGTCAGGAGCTACACCTTC. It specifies CSVEEVVRSYTF. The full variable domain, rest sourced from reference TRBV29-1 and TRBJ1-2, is SAVISQKPSRDICQRGTSLTIQCQVDSQVTMMFWYRQQPGQSLTLIATANQGSEATYESGFVIDKFPISRPNLTFSTLTVSNMSPEDSSIYLCSVEEVVRSYTFGSGTRLTVV.

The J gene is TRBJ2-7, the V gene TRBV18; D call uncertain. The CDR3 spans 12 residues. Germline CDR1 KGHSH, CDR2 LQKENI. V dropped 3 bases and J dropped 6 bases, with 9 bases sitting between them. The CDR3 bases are TGTGCCAGCTCACCGACCGCCCGCGAGCAGTACGTC. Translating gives CASSPTAREQYV.

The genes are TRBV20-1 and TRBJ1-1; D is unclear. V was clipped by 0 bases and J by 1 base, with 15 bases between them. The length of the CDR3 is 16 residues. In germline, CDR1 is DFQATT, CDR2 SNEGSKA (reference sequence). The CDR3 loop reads CSARDFGVGENTEAFF. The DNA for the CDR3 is TGCAGTGCTAGAGATTTCGGGGTGGGCGAGAACACTGAAGCTTTCTTT.

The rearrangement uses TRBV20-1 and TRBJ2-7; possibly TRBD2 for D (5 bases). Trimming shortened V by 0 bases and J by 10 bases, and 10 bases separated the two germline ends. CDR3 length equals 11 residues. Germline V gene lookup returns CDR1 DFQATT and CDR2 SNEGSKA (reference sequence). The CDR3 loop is CSARDKREQYF. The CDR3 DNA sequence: TGCAGTGCTAGAGATAAACGGGAACAGTACTTC.

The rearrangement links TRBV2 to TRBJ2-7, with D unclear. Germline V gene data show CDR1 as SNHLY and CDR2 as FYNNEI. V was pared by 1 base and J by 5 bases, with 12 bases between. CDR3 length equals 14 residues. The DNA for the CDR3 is TGTGCCAGCAGTGAAGGGGCCCCTTTTGACGAGCAGTACTTC. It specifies CASSEGAPFDEQYF.